What follows are 22 T cell receptor beta chains derived from one specimen sequenced in a study of radiation and T cells in renal cell carcinoma. The time point denotes: blood 4 weeks post-SBRT, at nephrectomy. As to treatment: 15 Gy SBRT to primary tumor, nephrectomy 4 weeks later. Generated by immunoSEQ multiplex PCR, the TCRdb table keeps only in-frame clones and is missing some. The sample carries around 170,000 clones, about 88% recorded once. Sequenced here: blood, sampled from a patient whose treatment included radiotherapy and nephrectomy. The receptors shown here come from a woman aged 45-65 years with renal cell carcinoma.

The rearrangement links TRBV7-8 to TRBJ2-2; tentatively, D is TRBD1 (5 bases). CDR3 length: 15 amino acids. V was cut by 5 bases and J by 1 base, with 11 bases left in between. The germline CDR1 and CDR2 sequences are SGHVS and FQNEAQ. The CDR3 spells CASSIPTVNTGELFF. CDR3 DNA sequence: TGTGCCAGCAGCATACCGACAGTGAACACCGGGGAGCTGTTTTTT.

The V and J genes are TRBV19 and TRBJ1-1; TRBD1 aligns across 8 bases. CDR1 and CDR2 from the germline V gene are LNHDA and SQIVND (reference sequence). The ends lost 5 bases at V and 7 bases at J; junction bases unmatched: 6. This CDR3 has 13 residues. CDR3: CASSGTGLGEAFF. For the CDR3, the DNA is TGTGCCAGTAGTGGGACAGGTTTGGGTGAAGCTTTCTTT. Full variable domain (missing parts from reference TRBV19 and TRBJ1-1): DGGITQSPKYLFRKEGQNVTLSCEQNLNHDAMYWYRQDPGQGLRLIYYSQIVNDFQKGDIAEGYSVSREKKESFPLTVTSAQKNPTAFYLCASSGTGLGEAFFGQGTRLTVV.

This CDR3 reads CASRPEPNTGELFF. The DNA for the CDR3 is TGTGCCAGCAGACCCGAGCCAAACACCGGGGAGCTGTTTTTT. V usage is TRBV7-9 and J usage is TRBJ2-2; D is ambiguous. This CDR3 spans 14 amino acids. The V end lost 6 bases, the J end lost 2 bases, and 10 bases lay between the germline ends. The germline V gene encodes CDR1 SEHNR and CDR2 FQNEAQ (reference sequence).

V gene TRBV2 combines with J gene TRBJ1-4; the match to TRBD1 covers 7 bases. CDR3 size: 18 residues. The germline V gene encodes CDR1 SNHLY and CDR2 FYNNEI. After removal of 8 bases from V and 6 bases from J, the junction contained 21 bases not matched to a gene. CDR3 in amino acids: CASRDALNPGGSDEKLFF. The CDR3 bases are TGTGCCAGCCGCGACGCGCTGAACCCAGGGGGAAGCGATGAAAAACTGTTTTTT.

The chain carries TRBV7-9 and TRBJ2-1, with TRBD2 identical over 10 bases. The V segment lost 5 bases and the J segment 8 bases; nucleotides outside the gene matches: 12. The germline gives CDR1 SEHNR, CDR2 FQNEAQ (reference sequence). This CDR3 spans 16 amino acids. CDR3 residues: CASSSVWSGGADEQFF. CDR3 sequence (DNA): TGTGCCAGCAGCAGCGTGTGGAGCGGGGGGGCAGATGAGCAGTTCTTC.

The chain is built from TRBV19 and TRBJ1-1, with TRBD1 identical over 9 bases. J lost 2 bases, V lost 4 bases, and 5 bases had no gene match. Germline CDR1 and CDR2: LNHDA and SQIVND (reference sequence). There are 15 residues in the CDR3. CDR3 amino acids: CASSTQGAPNTEAFF. For the CDR3, the DNA is TGTGCCAGTAGTACACAGGGGGCGCCTAACACTGAAGCTTTCTTT. Filled out from reference TRBV19 and TRBJ1-1, the complete variable domain reads DGGITQSPKYLFRKEGQNVTLSCEQNLNHDAMYWYRQDPGQGLRLIYYSQIVNDFQKGDIAEGYSVSREKKESFPLTVTSAQKNPTAFYLCASSTQGAPNTEAFFGQGTRLTVV.

The chain is built from TRBV6-5 and TRBJ1-2, with a possible D match to TRBD1 (6 bases). Germline V gives CDR1 MNHEY, CDR2 SVGAGI. This CDR3 contains 15 residues. V was cut by 2 bases and J by 5 bases, with 15 bases left in between. For the CDR3, the DNA is TGTGCCAGCAGTTACCAAACGGGGGGGCTTTATGGCTACACCTTC. Its protein product is CASSYQTGGLYGYTF.

As for this clone: At one boundary the junction diverges from the germline segment, which might be a read error. V and J are TRBV12-5 and TRBJ2-7, with D unclear. The germline V gene has CDR1 LGHNT and CDR2 FRNRAP. CDR3 length equals 13 residues. The CDR3 DNA reads as TGTGCTAGTGGTTTGGCTCAGGACCGGGCTTACAAGTTC. Translating it yields CASGLAQDRAYKF.

The chain links TRBV2 to TRBJ1-3, with D perhaps matching TRBD1 (5 bases). Trimming removed 7 bases from V and 13 bases from J, with 20 bases in between. This CDR3 is built from 13 residues. In germline, CDR1 is SNHLY, CDR2 FYNNEI. The CDR3: CASTSLERGGIYF. CDR3 nucleotides: TGTGCCAGCACCTCCCTTGAGCGGGGCGGTATATATTTT.

The V and J genes are TRBV5-1 and TRBJ2-7; tentative D call: TRBD2 (6 bases). Trimming left V 3 bases short and J 2 bases short, with 12 bases between. This CDR3 spans 14 amino acids. Germline V gene lookup returns CDR1 SGHRS and CDR2 YFSETQ. The CDR3 DNA reads TGCGCCAGCAGCTCGCATGGACTAACCTACGAGCAGTACTTC. Translating gives CASSSHGLTYEQYF.

The rearrangement joins TRBV5-1 to TRBJ2-1, with 7 bases aligning to TRBD2. Germline V gene sequence: CDR1 SGHRS, CDR2 YFSETQ. V lost 0 bases to trimming and J lost 3 bases; unmatched junction nucleotides: 3. This CDR3 region has 15 residues. The CDR3 sequence is CASSLGSSGYNEQFF. CDR3 sequence (DNA): TGCGCCAGCAGCTTGGGATCTAGCGGCTACAATGAGCAGTTCTTC.

The chain employs TRBV5-1 and TRBJ1-4, with D possibly matching TRBD1 (5 bases). With 3 bases removed from V and 4 bases from J, the gap between germline ends came to 10 bases. Germline V gene sequence: CDR1 SGHRS, CDR2 YFSETQ. This CDR3 is built from 14 residues. In nucleotides, the CDR3 is TGCGCCAGCAGCTCCGGGACGGGTAATGAAAAACTGTTTTTT. It encodes CASSSGTGNEKLFF.

The chain uses TRBV2 and TRBJ1-1, with 7 bases that match TRBD1. The CDR3 extends over 13 amino acids. The trim removed 4 bases at V and 5 bases at J, leaving 4 bases unmatched. Germline values: CDR1 SNHLY, CDR2 FYNNEI. This CDR3 is CASSAAGGTEAFF. CDR3 DNA: TGTGCCAGCAGTGCCGCAGGGGGGACTGAAGCTTTCTTT. The full variable domain, with the rest looked up from reference TRBV2 and TRBJ1-1, is EPEVTQTPSHQVTQMGQEVILRCVPISNHLYFYWYRQILGQKVEFLVSFYNNEISEKSEIFDDQFSVERPDGSNFTLKIRSTKLEDSAMYFCASSAAGGTEAFFGQGTRLTVV.

V is TRBV5-1 and J is TRBJ2-7; D remains ambiguous. CDR1 and CDR2 from the germline V gene are SGHRS and YFSETQ. The V end was cut by 0 bases, the J end by 0 bases, with 10 bases between. CDR3 length equals 15 residues. DNA for the CDR3: TGCGCCAGCAGCTTGGGTGGCACGGGCTCCTACGAGCAGTACTTC. It is translated as CASSLGGTGSYEQYF.

The rearrangement uses TRBV6-1 and TRBJ1-3, with TRBD1 matching over 7 bases. With V trimmed by 4 bases and J by 5 bases, 8 bases remained unmatched. Germline V gene data show CDR1 as MNHNS and CDR2 as SASEGT. The CDR3 consists of 15 residues. CDR3 residues: CASSGAGGMRNTIYF. As DNA, the CDR3 is TGTGCCAGCAGTGGGGCAGGGGGGATGAGAAACACCATATATTTT.

The count of this clone is one. Here the CDR3 reads CASSPDSPTNYGYTF. The CDR3 nucleotides are TGCGCCAGCAGCCCGGACAGCCCCACTAACTATGGCTACACCTTC. The chain is built from TRBV5-1 and TRBJ1-2; possibly TRBD1 for D (6 bases). The CDR3 covers 15 residues. Germline V lookup: CDR1 SGHRS, CDR2 YFSETQ. Trimming removed 4 bases at V and 0 bases at J, with 13 bases between.

The rearrangement joins TRBV7-2 to TRBJ1-3; no clear D gene. Germline lookup yields CDR1 SGHTA and CDR2 FQGNSA. The CDR3 sequence is 14 residues long. With 0 bases removed from V and 4 bases from J, the gap between germline ends came to 7 bases. CDR3 protein: CASSLANQGNTIYF. The CDR3 DNA sequence: TGTGCCAGCAGCTTAGCTAACCAGGGAAACACCATATATTTT.

The V call is TRBV7-9, the J call TRBJ1-5; 7 nucleotides line up with TRBD1. Germline CDR1 is SEHNR and CDR2 is FQNEAQ (reference sequence). This CDR3 is built from 17 residues. Trimming cost V 4 bases and J 3 bases; bases outside gene matches: 12. The chain's CDR3 is CASSYRVQGGINQPQHF. The CDR3 nucleotides are TGTGCCAGCAGCTATAGGGTGCAGGGGGGGATCAATCAGCCCCAGCATTTT. The full variable domain, completed using reference TRBV7-9 and TRBJ1-5, is DTGVSQNPRHKITKRGQNVTFRCDPISEHNRLYWYRQTLGQGPEFLTYFQNEAQLEKSRLLSDRFSAERPKGSFSTLEIQRTEQGDSAMYLCASSYRVQGGINQPQHFGDGTRLSIL.

This clone came up once. V usage is TRBV6-1 and J usage is TRBJ2-1; D uncertain. The V end was cut by 2 bases, the J end by 7 bases, with 18 bases between. CDR3 length: 16 amino acids. Germline V gene lookup returns CDR1 MNHNS and CDR2 SASEGT. The chain's CDR3 is CASSEWWVIRINEQFF. CDR3 bases: TGTGCCAGCAGTGAATGGTGGGTAATAAGGATAAATGAGCAGTTCTTC.

This rearrangement joins TRBV7-2 to TRBJ2-2; the match to TRBD1 covers 7 bases. The CDR3 consists of 15 residues. V lost 2 bases to trimming and J lost 6 bases; unmatched junction nucleotides: 6. Germline CDR1 and CDR2: SGHTA and FQGNSA. Here the CDR3 DNA reads TGTGCCAGCAGCTTACATCGACAGGGTGCCGGGGAGCTGTTTTTT. It encodes CASSLHRQGAGELFF.

In regard to this clone: An end of the junction differs from the germline gene, which may be a read error. The genes are TRBV7-7 and TRBJ2-7, with 9 bases aligning to TRBD1. The CDR3 contains 14 residues. The germline CDR1 and CDR2 sequences are SSHAT and FNYEAQ (reference sequence). CDR3 in amino acids: CASSLGTGMYEQYF. CDR3 DNA sequence: TGTGCTAGCAGCTTAGGGACAGGGATGTACGAGCAGTACTTC.

The V and J genes are TRBV7-2 and TRBJ2-5; 10 positions match TRBD2. V trimming: 5 bases; J trimming: 5 bases; junction bases outside the gene matches: 2. The CDR3 is 13 amino acids. In germline, CDR1 is SGHTA, CDR2 FQGNSA. CDR3 bases: TGTGCCAGCAGCCCTAGCGGGGGCGAGACCCAGTACTTC. Encoded protein: CASSPSGGETQYF.